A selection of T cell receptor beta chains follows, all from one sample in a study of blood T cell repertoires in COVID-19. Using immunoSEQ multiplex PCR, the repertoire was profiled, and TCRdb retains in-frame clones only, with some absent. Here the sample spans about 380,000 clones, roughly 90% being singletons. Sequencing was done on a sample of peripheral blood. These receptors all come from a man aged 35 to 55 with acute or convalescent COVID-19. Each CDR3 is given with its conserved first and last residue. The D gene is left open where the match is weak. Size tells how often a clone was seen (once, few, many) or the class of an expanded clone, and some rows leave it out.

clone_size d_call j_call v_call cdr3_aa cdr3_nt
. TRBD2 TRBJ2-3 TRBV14 CASSQGYVRGGRDTQYF TGTGCCAGCAGCCAAGGATATGTTCGGGGGGGCAGAGATACGCAGTATTTT
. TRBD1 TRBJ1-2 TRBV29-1 CSLSPQTGAYGYTF TGCAGCCTCTCACCCCAGACAGGGGCCTATGGCTACACCTTC
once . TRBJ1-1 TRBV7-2 CASSTPEAGITEAFF TGTGCCAGCAGCACTCCAGAAGCGGGAATCACTGAAGCTTTCTTT
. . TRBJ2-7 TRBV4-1 CASRPRGGDVEQYF TGCGCCAGCAGACCCCGGGGTGGGGATGTGGAGCAGTACTTC
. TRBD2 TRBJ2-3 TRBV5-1 CASSLRTSGSSSTDTQYF TGCGCCAGCAGCCTAAGGACTAGCGGGAGCTCTAGCACAGATACGCAGTATTTT
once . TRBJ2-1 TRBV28 CASSLLRGGQFF TGTGCCAGCAGTTTACTTAGGGGAGGGCAGTTCTTC
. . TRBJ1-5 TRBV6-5 CASSLTPRDQPQHF TGTGCCAGCAGCCTGACCCCCCGGGATCAGCCCCAGCATTTT
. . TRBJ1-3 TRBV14 CASSQPDPPGISGNTIYF TGTGCCAGCAGCCAACCCGATCCCCCGGGAATCTCTGGAAACACCATATATTTT
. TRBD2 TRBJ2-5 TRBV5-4 CASSLEGLAGGKTQYF TGTGCCAGCAGCTTGGAAGGACTAGCGGGGGGGAAGACCCAGTACTTC
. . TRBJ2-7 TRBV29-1 CSAVGAVSYEQYF TGCAGCGCCGTGGGGGCGGTGTCCTACGAGCAGTACTTC
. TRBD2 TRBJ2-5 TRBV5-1 CASSFRPISGGRQETQYF TGCGCCAGCAGCTTTCGCCCGATTAGCGGGGGGCGCCAAGAGACCCAGTACTTC
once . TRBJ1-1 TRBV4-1 CASSQYGDRNTEAFF TGCGCCAGCAGCCAATACGGGGATAGGAACACTGAAGCTTTCTTT
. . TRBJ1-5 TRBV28 CASSLWQDNQPQHF TGTGCCAGCAGTTTATGGCAGGATAATCAGCCCCAGCATTTT
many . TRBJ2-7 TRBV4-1 CASSQDSKRKGDTNYYEQYF TGCGCCAGCAGCCAAGATTCGAAGAGGAAAGGGGACACCAACTACTACGAGCAGTACTTC
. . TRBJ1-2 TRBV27 CASSFGRGGYGYTF TGTGCCAGCAGTTTCGGACGGGGTGGCTATGGCTACACCTTC
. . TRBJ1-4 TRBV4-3 CASSPRTANEKLFF TGCGCCAGCAGCCCTAGGACAGCTAATGAAAAACTGTTTTTT
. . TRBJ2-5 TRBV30 CAWSLVRETQYF TGTGCCTGGAGTTTGGTGAGAGAGACCCAGTACTTC
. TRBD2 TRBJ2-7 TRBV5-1 CASSLWRASPGQREGQYEQYF TGCGCCAGCAGCTTGTGGCGGGCATCACCCGGTCAGCGGGAGGGCCAATACGAGCAGTACTTC
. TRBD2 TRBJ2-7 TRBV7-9 CASSFSGRHEQYF TGTGCCAGCAGCTTTAGCGGGAGGCACGAGCAGTACTTC
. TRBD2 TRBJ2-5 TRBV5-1 CASRGLAGIQETQYF TGCGCCAGCAGGGGGCTAGCGGGTATACAAGAGACCCAGTACTTC
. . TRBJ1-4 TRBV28 CASRPWGGNEKLFF TGTGCCAGCAGACCATGGGGGGGTAATGAAAAACTGTTTTTT
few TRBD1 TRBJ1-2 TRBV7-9 CASSFSGTEGALYGYTF TGTGCCAGCAGCTTTTCCGGGACAGAGGGGGCCCTATATGGCTACACCTTC
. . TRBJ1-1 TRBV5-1 CASSLRGEAFF TGCGCCAGCAGCTTGCGGGGAGAAGCTTTCTTT
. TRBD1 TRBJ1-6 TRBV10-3 CAISELWDRANSPLHF TGTGCCATCAGTGAGCTTTGGGACAGGGCAAATTCACCCCTCCACTTT
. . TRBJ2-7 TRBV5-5 CASSLAVPGRTYEQYF TGTGCCAGCAGCTTGGCCGTTCCAGGGAGGACCTACGAGCAGTACTTC
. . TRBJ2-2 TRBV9 CASSVEQGNTGELFF TGTGCCAGCAGCGTAGAACAGGGGAACACCGGGGAGCTGTTTTTT
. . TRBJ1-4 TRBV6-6 CASSYSSEPNEKLFF TGTGCCAGCAGTTACTCCTCAGAACCCAATGAAAAACTGTTTTTT
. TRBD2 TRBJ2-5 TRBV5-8 CASSTGLAGQETQYF TGTGCCAGCAGCACCGGACTAGCGGGACAAGAGACCCAGTACTTC